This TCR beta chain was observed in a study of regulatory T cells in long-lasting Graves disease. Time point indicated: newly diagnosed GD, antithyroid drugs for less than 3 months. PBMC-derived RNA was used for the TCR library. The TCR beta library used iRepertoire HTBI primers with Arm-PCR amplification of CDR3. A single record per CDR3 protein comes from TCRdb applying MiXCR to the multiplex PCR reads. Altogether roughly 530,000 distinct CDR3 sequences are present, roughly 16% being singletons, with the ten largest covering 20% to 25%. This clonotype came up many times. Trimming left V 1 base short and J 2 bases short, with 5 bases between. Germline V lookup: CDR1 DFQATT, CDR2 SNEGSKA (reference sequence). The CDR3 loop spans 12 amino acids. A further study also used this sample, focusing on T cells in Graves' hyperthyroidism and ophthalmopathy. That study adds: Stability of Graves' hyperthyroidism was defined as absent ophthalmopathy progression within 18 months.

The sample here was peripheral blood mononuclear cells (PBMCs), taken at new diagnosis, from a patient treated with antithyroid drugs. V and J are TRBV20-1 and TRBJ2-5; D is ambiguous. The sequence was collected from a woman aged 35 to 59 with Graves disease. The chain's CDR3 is CSARGPQETQYF. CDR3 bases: TGCAGTGCTAGAGGACCTCAAGAGACCCAGTACTTC.